This T cell receptor beta chain derives from a study of cytomegalovirus exposure and HLA in healthy donors. Study-wide results and caveats: Being productive about 87% or about 30% of the time was typical of most TCR beta V segments in an earlier analysis. With later analysis, a missense DCLRE1C variant became linked to TCR beta V- and J-gene trimming. The classifier, whose performance was assessed in both the original and validation cohorts, reportedly diagnosed cytomegalovirus status with high specificity and sensitivity.

The PCR was carried out with 60 Vbeta primers and 13 Jbeta primers. Sequencing used immunoSEQ multiplex PCR; TCRdb keeps in-frame clones, though not all of them. The data contain more than 90,000 clones, 70% to 80% of them seen just once; the ten biggest clones take up 15% to 20%. With 6 bases removed from V and 3 bases from J, the gap between germline ends came to 8 bases. The CDR3 spans 12 residues. Germline CDR1 and CDR2: WSHSY and SAAADI. With respect to this clone: The antigen is not known.

At collection, donors were nominally healthy, but unrecorded immune exposures were probable. The clonotype comes from a man aged 45-60 years in good health and CMV-seropositive. The rearrangement joins TRBV10-2 to TRBJ1-2; the D gene is possibly TRBD1 (6 bases). The sample was PBMCs. The CDR3 bases are TGCGCCAGCAGAGGACAGCACTATGGCTACACCTTC. Translation: CASRGQHYGYTF.